Presented here are 23 T cell receptor beta chains from one specimen sequenced in a study of cytomegalovirus exposure and HLA in healthy donors. Both 60 Vbeta primers and 13 Jbeta primers went into the PCR. Only in-frame clones appear in the TCRdb table, and some are missing; sequencing was by immunoSEQ multiplex PCR. Found here are a few hundred thousand clones, more than 60% of them singletons; the top ten hold 0.2% to 0.25%. The sample was PBMCs. The source is a girl aged 2-15 years in good health and CMV-seronegative.

The chain couples TRBV4-2 to TRBJ1-2; 7 nucleotides agree with TRBD1. In germline, CDR1 is LGHNA, CDR2 YNFKEQ. Trimming at V came to 1 base and at J to 8 bases, leaving 10 bases not matched to a gene. CDR3 length: 15 residues. The CDR3 DNA reads TGTGCCAGCAGCCAAGGACAGGGTGGACCTAAAGGCTACACCTTC. Amino acids: CASSQGQGGPKGYTF.

The genes are TRBV29-1 and TRBJ1-2, with D possibly TRBD1 on 6 matching bases. The CDR3 is 12 residues long. CDR1 is SQVTM, CDR2 ANQGSEA, per germline. The V gene lost 8 bases and the J gene lost 0 bases, with 10 bases spanning the gap. CDR3 in amino acids: CSTWTANYGYTF. CDR3 coding DNA: TGCAGCACATGGACAGCTAACTATGGCTACACCTTC.

This chain joins TRBV18 and TRBJ1-1, with 7 bases that match TRBD1. The CDR3 is 14 amino acids. J lost 4 bases, V lost 5 bases, and 7 bases had no gene match. Germline CDR1 and CDR2: KGHSH and LQKENI. The CDR3 protein is CASSSTGIGTEAFF. DNA for the CDR3: TGTGCCAGCTCATCGACAGGGATAGGCACTGAAGCTTTCTTT.

The chain couples TRBV5-1 to TRBJ1-6, with 8 bases identical to TRBD1. V gave up 7 bases and J gave up 5 bases; unmatched junction bases: 8. The germline CDR1 and CDR2 sequences are SGHRS and YFSETQ. There are 15 residues in the CDR3. The CDR3 region is CASGRVTGDNSPLHF. CDR3 nucleotides: TGCGCCAGCGGGAGGGTGACAGGGGATAATTCACCCCTCCACTTT.

The CDR3 region is CASSLPPGQGDYEQYF. In DNA form, the CDR3 reads TGTGCCAGCAGTTTACCGCCGGGACAGGGGGACTACGAGCAGTACTTC. This rearrangement joins TRBV27 to TRBJ2-7; TRBD1 matches 11 bases. Looked up from germline, CDR1 is MNHEY and CDR2 is SMNVEV (reference sequence). The CDR3 is 16 residues long. With V trimmed by 2 bases and J by 3 bases, 6 bases remained unmatched.

As to this clone: The sample carries other DNA sequences with the same CDR3. This chain joins TRBV19 and TRBJ1-1, with a weak D call TRBD1 (5 bases). Germline CDR1 is LNHDA and CDR2 is SQIVND (reference sequence). The germline V and J ends were trimmed by 3 bases and 2 bases, with 10 bases remaining between them. CDR3 size: 14 residues. The CDR3 coding sequence is TGTGCCAGTAGTATTACAGGAGCTAACACTGAAGCTTTCTTT. This sequence encodes CASSITGANTEAFF.

The rearrangement joins TRBV13 to TRBJ2-3; 12 bases agree with TRBD2. The CDR3 is made up of 16 amino acids. Trimming at V came to 6 bases and at J to 4 bases, leaving 8 bases not matched to a gene. Germline values: CDR1 PRHDT, CDR2 FYEKMQ (reference sequence). The CDR3 region is CASRRTSGDRADTQYF. The DNA of the CDR3 is TGTGCCAGCAGAAGGACTAGCGGGGATCGGGCAGATACGCAGTATTTT. Full variable domain (remainder filled in from reference TRBV13 and TRBJ2-3): AAGVIQSPRHLIKEKRETATLKCYPIPRHDTVYWYQQGPGQDPQFLISFYEKMQSDKGSIPDRFSAQQFSDYHSELNMSSLELGDSALYFCASRRTSGDRADTQYFGPGTRLTVL.

The V and J genes are TRBV4-1 and TRBJ1-2, with D maybe TRBD1 (6 bases). V shed 4 bases and J shed 4 bases, with 16 bases lying between them. Looked up from germline, CDR1 is MGHRA and CDR2 is YSYEKL. The CDR3 runs 15 residues. This CDR3 is CASSRPGDRRYGYTF. DNA for the CDR3: TGCGCCAGCAGCCGGCCAGGGGACCGCCGCTATGGCTACACCTTC.

The rearrangement links TRBV5-5 to TRBJ1-1; D gene unclear. Germline-derived CDR1 and CDR2 are SGHKS and YYEKEE (reference sequence). This CDR3 has 14 amino acids. Trimming took off 0 bases at V and 4 bases at J, with 10 bases between the two ends. For the CDR3, the DNA is TGTGCCAGCAGCTTGGTGGGAGATAGCACTGAAGCTTTCTTT. This encodes CASSLVGDSTEAFF. Together with reference TRBV5-5 and TRBJ1-1, the CDR3 gives the full variable domain: DAGVTQSPTHLIKTRGQQVTLRCSPISGHKSVSWYQQVLGQGPQFIFQYYEKEERGRGNFPDRFSARQFPNYSSELNVNALLLGDSALYLCASSLVGDSTEAFFGQGTRLTVV.

This chain uses TRBV4-1 with TRBJ1-5, with D perhaps matching TRBD1 (6 bases). Trimming removed 2 bases from V and 0 bases from J, with 17 bases in between. There are 18 residues in the CDR3. CDR1 is MGHRA and CDR2 is YSYEKL in the germline V gene. In DNA form, the CDR3 reads TGCGCCAGCAGCCAAAAAATCCCCGGGACACATAGCAATCAGCCCCAGCATTTT. Translation: CASSQKIPGTHSNQPQHF.

This clone has just a few counts. This CDR3 is also generated by other DNA sequences in the sample. This chain connects TRBV5-1 to TRBJ2-1, with D perhaps matching TRBD1 (6 bases). The V gene's germline CDR1 is SGHRS and CDR2 YFSETQ. This CDR3 is built from 15 residues. Trimming removed 4 bases at V and 2 bases at J, with 13 bases between. This CDR3 is CASSPTGETYNEQFF. Written as DNA, the CDR3 is TGCGCCAGCAGCCCGACAGGAGAAACCTACAATGAGCAGTTCTTC.

CDR3 coding DNA: TGTGCTAGTGGTTTCCGACAGGGGTCGTACAATGAGCAGTTCTTC. Its translation is CASGFRQGSYNEQFF. This chain links TRBV12-5 with TRBJ2-1; 8 nucleotides match TRBD1. CDR3 length: 15 residues. J lost 4 bases, V lost 3 bases, and 5 bases had no gene match. Per the germline V gene, CDR1 is LGHNT and CDR2 is FRNRAP. Looking up the rest from reference TRBV12-5 and TRBJ2-1 gives the full variable domain: DARVTQTPRHKVTEMGQEVTMRCQPILGHNTVFWYRQTMMQGLELLAYFRNRAPLDDSGMPKDRFSAEMPDATLATLKIQPSEPRDSAVYFCASGFRQGSYNEQFFGPGTRLTVL.

This clone has more than one count but fewer than ten. The chain links TRBV10-3 to TRBJ2-3; 8 bases fit TRBD2. The CDR3 is 14 amino acids. With 8 bases clipped from V and 4 bases from J, the junction kept 8 bases outside the gene matches. Germline V gives CDR1 ENHRY, CDR2 SYGVKD. The CDR3 region is CAILAGSRADTQYF. CDR3 nucleotide sequence: TGTGCCATCTTAGCGGGATCTAGGGCAGATACGCAGTATTTT.

The chain couples TRBV19 to TRBJ2-7, with 11 bases that match TRBD2. Germline V lookup: CDR1 LNHDA, CDR2 SQIVND (reference sequence). The CDR3 is 15 amino acids. The junction had 6 bases not matched to a gene; V was cut back by 6 bases and J by 2 bases. The CDR3 reads CASSPGTSGPYEQYF. The CDR3 DNA sequence: TGTGCCAGTAGCCCCGGGACTAGCGGCCCCTACGAGCAGTACTTC.

CDR3 nucleotides: TGTGCCAGCAGGGGCTCCGGGGGGCTCGACGATGGCTACACCTTC. It yields the protein CASRGSGGLDDGYTF. The chain has TRBV7-9 and TRBJ1-2, with D possibly being TRBD1 (6 bases). With 6 bases removed from V and 6 bases from J, the gap between germline ends came to 20 bases. CDR3 length equals 15 residues. CDR1 is SEHNR and CDR2 is FQNEAQ in the germline V gene (reference sequence).

This clone was counted a single time. V usage is TRBV29-1 and J usage is TRBJ1-5, with TRBD1 matching 7 bases. V dropped 4 bases and J dropped 8; count of bases not matched to a gene: 8. Germline V gene sequence: CDR1 SQVTM, CDR2 ANQGSEA. This CDR3 is 13 amino acids long. The CDR3 spells CSVAGTAKEPQHF. CDR3 bases: TGCAGCGTTGCCGGGACAGCCAAGGAGCCCCAGCATTTT.

This chain joins TRBV4-1 and TRBJ1-2, with D possibly TRBD1 on 6 matching bases. Germline V gene data show CDR1 as MGHRA and CDR2 as YSYEKL. This CDR3 comprises 15 residues. Trimming cost V 1 base and J 3 bases, with 12 bases left between them. CDR3 loop: CASSQVWPGDYGYTF. CDR3 coding DNA: TGCGCCAGCAGCCAAGTTTGGCCAGGGGACTATGGCTACACCTTC.

This chain links TRBV30 with TRBJ1-1; 8 bases line up with TRBD1. The CDR3 extends over 15 amino acids. Germline-derived CDR1 and CDR2 are GTSNPN and SVGIG (reference sequence). Losses at the gene ends were 4 bases for V and 10 bases for J; bases not matched to a gene: 17. As DNA, the CDR3 is TGTGCCTGGATCCCACTCCAGGGGGCTAGTCCCATAGCTTTCTTT. Translated: CAWIPLQGASPIAFF.

V usage is TRBV2 and J usage is TRBJ1-2; D is undetermined. Germline V CDR1 and CDR2: SNHLY, FYNNEI. The CDR3 runs to 13 residues. V lost 2 bases, J lost 4 bases, and 8 bases lay in between. CDR3 nucleotides: TGTGCCAGCAGTGAAATAGAGGGCTATGGCTACACCTTC. Amino acid sequence: CASSEIEGYGYTF.

The gene calls are TRBV19 and TRBJ2-7; TRBD1 agrees at 8 bases. From germline, CDR1 is LNHDA and CDR2 SQIVND (reference sequence). CDR3 length: 14 residues. The V gene end was trimmed by 6 bases and the J gene end by 4 bases; junction bases not matched to a gene: 8. The CDR3 is CASRRGQGPYEQYF. The DNA for the CDR3 is TGTGCCAGTAGGCGAGGACAGGGACCTTACGAGCAGTACTTC.

This chain connects TRBV27 to TRBJ2-7; the D is unclear. The CDR3 has 13 amino acids. Looked up from germline, CDR1 is MNHEY and CDR2 is SMNVEV (reference sequence). V was cut by 5 bases and J by 2 bases, with 10 bases left in between. Here the CDR3 reads CASSVQAAYEQYF. CDR3 DNA sequence: TGTGCCAGCAGTGTTCAGGCCGCCTACGAGCAGTACTTC.

The V call is TRBV6-5, the J call TRBJ1-2, with a tentative D call TRBD1 (6 bases). The CDR3 runs 13 residues. The germline V gene has CDR1 MNHEY and CDR2 SVGAGI. With 5 bases removed from V and 8 bases from J, the gap between germline ends came to 15 bases. CDR3 residues: CASSPSLGAGYTF. CDR3 nucleotides: TGTGCCAGCAGTCCCTCGCTGGGGGCGGGCTACACCTTC.

The chain links TRBV7-6 to TRBJ1-2; D is possibly TRBD1 (6 bases). V was trimmed by 2 bases and J by 8 bases, leaving 12 bases between them. This CDR3 has 13 residues. The germline gives CDR1 SGHVS, CDR2 FNYEAQ. The CDR3 region is CASSLMGASGYTF. The CDR3 DNA reads as TGTGCCAGCAGCTTAATGGGGGCATCCGGCTACACCTTC.